The entry below describes one T cell receptor (beta chain). This specimen comes from a study of cytomegalovirus exposure and HLA in healthy donors. The PCR had 60 Vbeta and 13 Jbeta primers. Sequencing was performed with immunoSEQ multiplex PCR; in TCRdb, only in-frame clones are kept and a portion is missing. The sample has approximately 59,000 clones, 60% to 80% seen once. The TCR was taken from a girl aged 5 to 17 in good health and CMV-seropositive. The sample comprised PBMCs.

This chain's CDR3 is CASSRQGNVETQYF. The CDR3 nucleotides are TGTGCCAGTAGCCGACAGGGGAACGTAGAGACCCAGTACTTC. The rearrangement joins TRBV19 to TRBJ2-5, with 8 positions matching TRBD1. CDR3 size: 14 residues. Losses at the gene ends were 6 bases for V and 4 bases for J; bases not matched to a gene: 7. CDR1 LNHDA and CDR2 SQIVND come from the germline V gene (reference sequence).